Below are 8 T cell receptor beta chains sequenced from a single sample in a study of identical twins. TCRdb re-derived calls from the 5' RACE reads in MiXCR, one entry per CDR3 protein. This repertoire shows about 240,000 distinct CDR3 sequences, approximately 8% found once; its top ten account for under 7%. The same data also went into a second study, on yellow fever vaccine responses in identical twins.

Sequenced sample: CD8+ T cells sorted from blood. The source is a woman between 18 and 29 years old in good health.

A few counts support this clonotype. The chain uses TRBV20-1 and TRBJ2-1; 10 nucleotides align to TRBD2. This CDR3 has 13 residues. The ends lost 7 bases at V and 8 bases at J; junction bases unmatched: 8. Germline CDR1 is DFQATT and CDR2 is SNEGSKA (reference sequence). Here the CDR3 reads CSVSGRALDEQFF. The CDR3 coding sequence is TGCAGTGTCAGCGGGAGGGCTTTGGATGAGCAGTTCTTC.

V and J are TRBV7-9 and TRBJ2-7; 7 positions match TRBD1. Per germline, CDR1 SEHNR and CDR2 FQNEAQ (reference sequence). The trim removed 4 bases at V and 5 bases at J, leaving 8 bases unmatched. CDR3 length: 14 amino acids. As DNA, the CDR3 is TGTGCCAGCAGCTCCCGACAGGGAGTGGACGAGCAGTACGTC. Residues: CASSSRQGVDEQYV.

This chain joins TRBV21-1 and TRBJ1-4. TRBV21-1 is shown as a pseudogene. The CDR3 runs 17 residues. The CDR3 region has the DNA TGTGCCAGCAGCCGATTGCCGGCAAGGTCCACTAATGAAAAACTGTTTTTT. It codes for CASSRLPARSTNEKLFF.

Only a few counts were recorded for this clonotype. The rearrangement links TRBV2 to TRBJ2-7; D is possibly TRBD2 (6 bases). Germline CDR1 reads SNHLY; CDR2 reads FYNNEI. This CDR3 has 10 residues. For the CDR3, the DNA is TGTGCCAGCAAGGACTACGGGCAGTACGTC. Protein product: CASKDYGQYV.

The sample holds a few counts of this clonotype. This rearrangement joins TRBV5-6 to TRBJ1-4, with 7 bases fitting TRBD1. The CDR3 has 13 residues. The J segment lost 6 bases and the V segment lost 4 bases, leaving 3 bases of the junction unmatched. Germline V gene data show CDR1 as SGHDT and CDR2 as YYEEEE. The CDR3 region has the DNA TGTGCCAGCAGCGTGACAGGGTATGAAAAACTGTTTTTT. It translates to CASSVTGYEKLFF.

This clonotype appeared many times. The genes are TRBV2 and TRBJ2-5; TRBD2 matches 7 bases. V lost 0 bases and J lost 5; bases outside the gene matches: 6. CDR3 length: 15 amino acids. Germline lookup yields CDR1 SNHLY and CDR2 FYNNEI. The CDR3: CASSEAGGPRETQYF. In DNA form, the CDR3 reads TGTGCCAGCAGTGAAGCGGGAGGGCCGCGTGAGACCCAGTACTTC.

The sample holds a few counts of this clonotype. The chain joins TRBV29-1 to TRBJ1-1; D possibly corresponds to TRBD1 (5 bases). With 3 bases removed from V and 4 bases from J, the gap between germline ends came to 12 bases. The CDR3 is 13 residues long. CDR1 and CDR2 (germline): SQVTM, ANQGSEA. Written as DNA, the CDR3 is TGCAGCGTTGAGCTGGGGGAGCGCACTGAAGCTTTCTTT. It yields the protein CSVELGERTEAFF.

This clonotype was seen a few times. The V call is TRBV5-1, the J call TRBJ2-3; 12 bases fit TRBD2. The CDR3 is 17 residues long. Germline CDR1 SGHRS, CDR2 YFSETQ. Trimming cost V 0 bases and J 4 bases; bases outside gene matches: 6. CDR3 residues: CASSLAGGLAGPDTQYF. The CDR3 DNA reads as TGCGCCAGCAGCTTGGCGGGAGGACTAGCGGGACCAGATACGCAGTATTTT.